A single sample is the source of the 19 T cell receptor beta chains below, sequenced in a study of monozygotic twins with inflammatory bowel disease. From the 5' RACE reads, TCRdb lists one entry per CDR3 protein and no DNA. Here the sample table reports a few hundred thousand distinct CDR3 sequences. Sample: blood. These receptors originate from a human donor with ulcerative colitis or Crohn's disease, or a healthy co-twin of an affected twin (not recorded which).

This rearrangement joins TRBV15 to TRBJ2-5; the D call from TCRdb, TRBD2, cannot be confirmed without DNA. The CDR3 is made up of 17 amino acids. The germline CDR1 and CDR2 sequences are LNHNV and YYDKDF (reference sequence). The CDR3 spells CATSRVGSSGDPETQYF. The variable domain in full, with the rest retrieved from reference TRBV15 and TRBJ2-5, is DAMVIQNPRYQVTQFGKPVTLSCSQTLNHNVMYWYQQKSSQAPKLLFHYYDKDFNNEADTPDNFQSRRPNTSFCFLDIRSPGLGDTAMYLCATSRVGSSGDPETQYFGPGTRLLVL.

CDR3 sequence reads: CASSVPGIIDTQYF. The chain employs TRBV5-1 and TRBJ2-3; TCRdb returns TRBD1, unconfirmable since there is no DNA. This CDR3 is built from 14 residues. Per germline, CDR1 SGHRS and CDR2 YFSETQ.

J is TRBJ2-2 and V is TRBV11-2; checking the TCRdb D call of TRBD2 is not possible without DNA. Germline V gives CDR1 SGHAT, CDR2 FQNNGV. This CDR3 is built from 15 residues. CDR3 protein: CASSLTSGGAGELFF.

The chain combines TRBV7-6 with TRBJ2-1; TCRdb designates TRBD1, a call that cannot be tested without DNA. The CDR3 sequence is 16 residues long. Germline loops: CDR1 SGHVS, CDR2 FNYEAQ. The CDR3 loop reads CASSISGTSSYNEQFF.

The V call is TRBV5-6, the J call TRBJ2-4; there is no DNA to check the TCRdb D call of TRBD1. The CDR3 sequence is 15 residues long. CDR1 and CDR2 (germline): SGHDT, YYEEEE. The CDR3 loop reads CASSRGGSRGNIQYF.

The V and J genes are TRBV30 and TRBJ1-5; TCRdb calls TRBD1, which cannot be checked without DNA. Germline loops: CDR1 GTSNPN, CDR2 SVGIG (reference sequence). This CDR3 has 14 residues. CDR3 sequence: CAWSVRTGYQPQHF.

The rearrangement links TRBV14 to TRBJ2-5; the TCRdb call, TRBD2, lacks DNA for checking. CDR3 length equals 17 residues. The germline gives CDR1 SGHDN, CDR2 FVKESK. The CDR3 spells CASSPGRLAGVQETQYF.

The chain combines TRBV6-4 with TRBJ2-2; TCRdb selects TRBD1, and the lack of DNA leaves this call unchecked. The V gene's germline CDR1 is MRHNA and CDR2 SNTAGT. This CDR3 contains 15 residues. This chain's CDR3 is CASSRSRGNTGELFF.

The chain uses TRBV6-5 and TRBJ2-1; the TCRdb call, TRBD1, lacks DNA for checking. The CDR3 totals 16 residues. CDR1 and CDR2 from the germline V gene are MNHEY and SVGAGI. The CDR3 reads CASSSIGTVSYNEQFF.

This chain uses TRBV5-4 with TRBJ2-3; there is no DNA to check the TCRdb D call of TRBD1. Germline CDR1 and CDR2: SGHNT and YYREEE (reference sequence). This CDR3 is built from 17 residues. This chain's CDR3 is CASSLETLRDRGNTQYF. Together with reference TRBV5-4 and TRBJ2-3, the CDR3 gives the full variable domain: ETGVTQSPTHLIKTRGQQVTLRCSSQSGHNTVSWYQQALGQGPQFIFQYYREEENGRGNFPPRFSGLQFPNYSSELNVNALELDDSALYLCASSLETLRDRGNTQYFGPGTRLTVL.

CDR3: CASSLVPLPGELFF. The rearrangement joins TRBV12-3 or TRBV12-4 to TRBJ2-2; TCRdb indicates TRBD1, and absent DNA this call remains unverified. This CDR3 spans 14 amino acids.

The V call is TRBV12-3 or TRBV12-4, the J call TRBJ2-2; no DNA is available, so the TRBD1 call from TCRdb remains unchecked. This CDR3 contains 15 residues. The CDR3 sequence: CASSFLGQYTGELFF.

The chain links TRBV20-1 to TRBJ2-7; TCRdb reports TRBD2, a call that lacks DNA to check it against. The CDR3 covers 14 residues. CDR1 and CDR2 (germline): DFQATT, SNEGSKA (reference sequence). CDR3 sequence reads: CSARLDVLSREQYF.

This chain connects TRBV11-1 to TRBJ2-1; TCRdb indicates TRBD1, and absent DNA this call remains unverified. CDR1 is SGHAT and CDR2 is FQDESV in the germline V gene (reference sequence). CDR3 length: 15 amino acids. This CDR3 is CASRGLGAANERQFF.

This chain links TRBV28 with TRBJ2-3; as DNA is missing, the TRBD1 call by TCRdb cannot be tested. The CDR3 is 14 residues long. Germline V gives CDR1 MDHEN, CDR2 SYDVKM. This CDR3 is CASSFDQGGDTQYF.

The rearrangement uses TRBV7-2 and TRBJ2-3; TCRdb's assignment of TRBD1 cannot be checked, as there is no DNA. Germline V CDR1 and CDR2: SGHTA, FQGNSA. This CDR3 is 14 amino acids long. The CDR3 reads CASSLGGGIDTQYF.

The chain uses TRBV7-3 and TRBJ2-3; the TCRdb D gene call, TRBD1, has no DNA to confirm it. CDR1 is SGHTA and CDR2 is FQGTGA in the germline V gene. The CDR3 sequence is 14 residues long. The CDR3 sequence: CASSPGRGQNTQYF.

The chain recombines TRBV11-2 with TRBJ1-1; TCRdb lists TRBD1, though no DNA is available to test this call. CDR3 length equals 15 residues. The germline V gene encodes CDR1 SGHAT and CDR2 FQNNGV. The CDR3 spells CASSTYDLTGLEAFF.

The chain combines TRBV18 with TRBJ2-7. The germline gives CDR1 KGHSH, CDR2 LQKENI. The CDR3 runs 14 residues. CDR3 residues: CASSPGRTSYEQYF.